The 26 T cell receptor beta chains below all came from one sample that was sequenced in a study of blood T cell repertoires in COVID-19. TCRdb keeps only in-frame clones here, not all; method: immunoSEQ multiplex PCR. The repertoire holds approximately 140,000 clones, with 87% as singletons. The sequenced sample consisted of peripheral blood. These receptors came from a woman between 35 and 50 years old with acute or convalescent COVID-19.

The V call is TRBV6-4, the J call TRBJ2-2; possibly TRBD2 for D (6 bases). CDR3 length: 13 residues. Germline CDR1 and CDR2: MRHNA and SNTAGT. V was cut by 2 bases and J by 5 bases, with 6 bases left in between. Written as DNA, the CDR3 is TGTGCCAGCAGTGACGGGGGGACCGGGGAGCTGTTTTTT. Translated: CASSDGGTGELFF.

V gene TRBV4-3 combines with J gene TRBJ2-4; the match to TRBD2 covers 16 bases. J gave up 2 bases and V 4 bases, and 8 bases lay outside the gene matches. The CDR3 extends over 19 amino acids. The germline V gene has CDR1 LGHNA and CDR2 YSLEER. The CDR3 DNA reads as TGCGCCAGCAGCCGAGGGACTAGCGGGGGGGCTCAACCCAAAAACATTCAGTACTTC. The encoded protein is CASSRGTSGGAQPKNIQYF.

This chain joins TRBV6-2 or TRBV6-3 and TRBJ2-4, with no clear D. Germline loops: CDR1 MNHEY, CDR2 SVGEGT. Trimming shortened V by 5 bases and J by 0 bases, and 11 bases separated the two germline ends. The CDR3 consists of 15 residues. The CDR3 reads CASSPLTLAKNIQYF. The DNA of the CDR3 is TGTGCCAGCAGTCCCCTGACACTAGCCAAAAACATTCAGTACTTC.

V gene TRBV9 combines with J gene TRBJ1-6, with 8 bases aligning to TRBD1. In germline, CDR1 is SGDLS, CDR2 YYNGEE. The J segment lost 8 bases and the V segment lost 4 bases, leaving 11 bases of the junction unmatched. This CDR3 is 16 amino acids long. CDR3 in amino acids: CASSFGQGGGDSPLHF. CDR3 in DNA: TGTGCCAGCAGCTTCGGACAGGGTGGGGGGGATTCACCCCTCCACTTT.

J is TRBJ2-1 and V is TRBV3-1 (or the pseudogene TRBV3-2); TRBD1 aligns across 8 bases. J gave up 5 bases and V 3 bases, and 9 bases lay outside the gene matches. Germline V gene data show CDR1 as LGHDT and CDR2 as YNNKEL (reference sequence). This CDR3 contains 16 residues. CDR3 sequence: CASSQHWQGAHNEQFF. Here the CDR3 DNA reads TGTGCCAGCAGCCAGCACTGGCAGGGGGCCCACAATGAGCAGTTCTTC.

V and J are TRBV4-1 and TRBJ1-6, with unresolved D. From germline, CDR1 is MGHRA and CDR2 YSYEKL. This CDR3 is built from 14 residues. The V end lost 0 bases, the J end lost 10 bases, and 10 bases lay between the germline ends. CDR3 coding DNA: TGCGCCAGCAGCCAAGAGGCAGGTTACTCACCCCTCCACTTT. Its translation: CASSQEAGYSPLHF.

This chain joins TRBV7-2 and TRBJ1-3; D is perhaps TRBD1 (6 bases). V lost 5 bases to trimming and J lost 3 bases, with 17 bases between them. Germline V gene data show CDR1 as SGHTA and CDR2 as FQGNSA. The CDR3 contains 16 residues. For the CDR3, the DNA is TGTGCCAGCAGCATCACGGGGGGGGCTTTTGGAAACACCATATATTTT. It encodes CASSITGGAFGNTIYF.

The rearrangement uses TRBV12-5 and TRBJ2-7, with D possibly TRBD1 on 6 matching bases. This CDR3 has 14 residues. Germline lookup yields CDR1 LGHNT and CDR2 FRNRAP. The V end was cut by 1 base, the J end by 2 bases, with 9 bases between. The chain's CDR3 is CASGLGGPTYEQYF. As DNA, the CDR3 is TGTGCTAGTGGTTTGGGGGGGCCCACCTACGAGCAGTACTTC.

CDR3 DNA: TGTGCCAGCAGCCAAGATGTGGCGGGGGGCCCCCTAGATACGCAGTATTTT. This translates into CASSQDVAGGPLDTQYF. J is TRBJ2-3 and V is TRBV3-1 (or the pseudogene TRBV3-2); 8 nucleotides line up with TRBD2. Germline V lookup: CDR1 LGHDT, CDR2 YNNKEL (reference sequence). The V segment lost 0 bases and the J segment 5 bases; nucleotides outside the gene matches: 10. The CDR3 loop spans 17 amino acids.

The V call is TRBV7-2, the J call TRBJ1-5; 8 bases agree with TRBD1. The CDR3 has 16 residues. The germline V gene has CDR1 SGHTA and CDR2 FQGNSA. Unmatched junction bases numbered 3, after V lost 2 bases and J lost 0 bases. Here the CDR3 reads CASSLRTGRSNQPQHF. Written as DNA, the CDR3 is TGTGCCAGCAGCTTAAGGACAGGGCGTAGCAATCAGCCCCAGCATTTT.

The chain is built from TRBV3-1 (or the pseudogene TRBV3-2) and TRBJ2-7, with 9 bases aligning to TRBD2. Germline CDR1 and CDR2: LGHDT and YNNKEL (reference sequence). V was clipped by 0 bases and J by 5 bases; unmatched bases: 5. This CDR3 has 15 residues. The DNA of the CDR3 is TGTGCCAGCAGCCAAGAAGTAGCGGGGGTCGACGAGCAGTACTTC. It is translated as CASSQEVAGVDEQYF.

The chain combines TRBV20-1 with TRBJ1-2; D gene uncertain. This CDR3 has 15 amino acids. Trimming left V 3 bases short and J 7 bases short, with 21 bases between. Germline V gene lookup returns CDR1 DFQATT and CDR2 SNEGSKA (reference sequence). The CDR3 reads CSASIPPVGGTGYTF. Written as DNA, the CDR3 is TGCAGTGCTAGTATTCCACCCGTCGGAGGTACTGGCTACACCTTC.

This clone was counted between two and nine times. The chain carries TRBV4-2 and TRBJ2-2, with D perhaps matching TRBD2 (5 bases). Germline CDR1 is LGHNA and CDR2 is YNFKEQ. Trimming left V 2 bases short and J 4 bases short, with 11 bases between. This CDR3 comprises 15 residues. The CDR3: CASSQMSGSTGELFF. CDR3 sequence (DNA): TGTGCCAGCAGCCAAATGAGCGGATCCACCGGGGAGCTGTTTTTT.

The rearrangement links TRBV5-1 to TRBJ1-1; no reliable D call. Germline V gene lookup returns CDR1 SGHRS and CDR2 YFSETQ. Trimming removed 4 bases from V and 0 bases from J, with 10 bases in between. The CDR3 contains 14 residues. The chain's CDR3 is CASSHLGMNTEAFF. CDR3 bases: TGCGCCAGCAGCCACCTAGGAATGAACACTGAAGCTTTCTTT.

The V and J genes are TRBV6-6 and TRBJ2-7, with TRBD1 identical over 8 bases. CDR1 is MNHNY, CDR2 SVGAGI, per germline (reference sequence). There are 15 residues in the CDR3. V was pared by 4 bases and J by 4 bases, with 9 bases of the junction left unmatched. The CDR3 region has the DNA TGTGCCAGCAGTTCCCTATCCAGGGGGCAATACGAGCAGTACTTC. Translation gives CASSSLSRGQYEQYF.

The rearrangement joins TRBV12-5 to TRBJ1-3; D is undetermined. This CDR3 has 13 amino acids. With 4 bases removed from V and 2 bases from J, the gap between germline ends came to 6 bases. CDR1 LGHNT and CDR2 FRNRAP come from the germline V gene. DNA of the CDR3: TGTGCTAGTGGTTCTAAAACTGGAAACACCATATATTTT. This sequence encodes CASGSKTGNTIYF. The whole variable domain, remainder taken from reference TRBV12-5 and TRBJ1-3, is DARVTQTPRHKVTEMGQEVTMRCQPILGHNTVFWYRQTMMQGLELLAYFRNRAPLDDSGMPKDRFSAEMPDATLATLKIQPSEPRDSAVYFCASGSKTGNTIYFGEGSWLTVV.

This chain joins TRBV7-2 and TRBJ1-2; 7 bases map to TRBD1. Germline trimming cut 4 bases from V and 6 bases from J; bases unmatched to any gene: 11. Germline V gives CDR1 SGHTA, CDR2 FQGNSA. This CDR3 spans 15 amino acids. The CDR3 reads CASSWEFDRADGYTF. The CDR3 DNA reads as TGTGCCAGCAGCTGGGAGTTTGACAGGGCCGATGGCTACACCTTC. The full variable domain, rest sourced from reference TRBV7-2 and TRBJ1-2, is GAGVSQSPSNKVTEKGKDVELRCDPISGHTALYWYRQSLGQGLEFLIYFQGNSAPDKSGLPSDRFSAERTGGSVSTLTIQRTQQEDSAVYLCASSWEFDRADGYTFGSGTRLTVV.

The chain employs TRBV7-9 and TRBJ1-1; no definite D call. Trimming shortened V by 7 bases and J by 3 bases, and 12 bases separated the two germline ends. Germline CDR1 is SEHNR and CDR2 is FQNEAQ (reference sequence). The CDR3 extends over 13 amino acids. Here the CDR3 DNA reads TGTGCCAGCACGGAGATCTTAGACACTGAAGCTTTCTTT. Translation gives CASTEILDTEAFF.

The chain carries TRBV4-2 and TRBJ1-1; 7 bases line up with TRBD1. The CDR3 spans 17 residues. After removal of 1 base from V and 1 base from J, the junction contained 9 bases not matched to a gene. The germline V gene has CDR1 LGHNA and CDR2 YNFKEQ. CDR3 coding DNA: TGTGCCAGCAGCCAAGCTCTGCGACAGGGCGAGAACACTGAAGCTTTCTTT. Amino acid sequence: CASSQALRQGENTEAFF.

The genes are TRBV3-1 (or the pseudogene TRBV3-2) and TRBJ1-1; 7 positions match TRBD1. Trimming removed 4 bases from V and 1 base from J; junction bases left unmatched: 6. This CDR3 spans 15 amino acids. Germline CDR1 LGHDT, CDR2 YNNKEL (reference sequence). The CDR3 sequence: CASSPRDRQNTEAFF. The CDR3 bases are TGTGCCAGCAGCCCGCGGGACAGACAGAACACTGAAGCTTTCTTT.

The chain joins TRBV9 to TRBJ1-5, with TRBD1 identical over 7 bases. CDR3 length equals 14 residues. Germline V gene lookup returns CDR1 SGDLS and CDR2 YYNGEE. V dropped 3 bases and J dropped 5; count of bases not matched to a gene: 5. As DNA, the CDR3 is TGTGCCAGCAGCGCCACAGGGGTTTATCAGCCCCAGCATTTT. It yields the protein CASSATGVYQPQHF.

This chain links TRBV18 with TRBJ2-5; no reliable D call. CDR3 size: 11 residues. V lost 2 bases to trimming and J lost 5 bases, with 3 bases between them. Germline CDR1 KGHSH, CDR2 LQKENI. In DNA, the CDR3 is TGTGCCAGCTCACCAGCGGAGACCCAGTACTTC. Translating it yields CASSPAETQYF.

The chain recombines TRBV28 with TRBJ2-7; 9 bases agree with TRBD1. V shed 10 bases, J shed 2 bases, and the junction held 9 bases outside the gene matches. Germline-derived CDR1 and CDR2 are MDHEN and SYDVKM. The CDR3 is made up of 14 amino acids. The CDR3 bases are TGTGCCACCGAAAGGGACAGGGAACCCTACGAGCAGTACTTC. As protein: CATERDREPYEQYF.

The chain employs TRBV18 and TRBJ1-3; 8 bases match TRBD1. The CDR3 has 14 residues. V trimming: 4 bases; J trimming: 2 bases; junction bases outside the gene matches: 1. Germline V lookup: CDR1 KGHSH, CDR2 LQKENI. The CDR3 nucleotides are TGTGCCAGCTCACGGACAGGGACTGGAAACACCATATATTTT. This encodes CASSRTGTGNTIYF.

The chain combines TRBV18 with TRBJ1-6; 7 nucleotides align to TRBD1. Unmatched junction bases numbered 2, after V lost 0 bases and J lost 6 bases. Per germline, CDR1 KGHSH and CDR2 LQKENI. This CDR3 region has 15 residues. CDR3 nucleotide sequence: TGTGCCAGCTCACCACCAAAGGGGGCTAATTCACCCCTCCACTTT. Encoded protein: CASSPPKGANSPLHF.

V and J are TRBV5-5 and TRBJ2-7, with 7 nucleotides matching TRBD1. J gave up 3 bases and V 7 bases, and 10 bases lay outside the gene matches. Germline loops: CDR1 SGHKS, CDR2 YYEKEE (reference sequence). The CDR3 consists of 14 residues. The CDR3 bases are TGTGCCAGCTATTCGGGACAGAATTTCTACGAGCAGTACTTC. Translation gives CASYSGQNFYEQYF. Full variable domain (rest looked up from reference TRBV5-5 and TRBJ2-7): DAGVTQSPTHLIKTRGQQVTLRCSPISGHKSVSWYQQVLGQGPQFIFQYYEKEERGRGNFPDRFSARQFPNYSSELNVNALLLGDSALYLCASYSGQNFYEQYFGPGTRLTVT.